This TCR beta chain was profiled in a study of shared clonotypes between healthy human individuals. The CDR3 covers 19 residues. The trim removed 0 bases at V and 3 bases at J, leaving 9 bases unmatched. Germline V gene data show CDR1 as SGHDN and CDR2 as FVKESK. Replicate PCRs for sorted subsets used roughly 200 ng DNA; this equaled about 30,000 T cell genomes. The assay was immunoSEQ multiplex PCR, and TCRdb's table has in-frame clones only and misses some. Among fewer than 1.8 million clones, approximately 98.5% were seen once, and the ten largest hold about 0.4%. Findings and limits, study-wide: Sequencing of the sorted subsets was shown by rarefaction to be incomplete despite large depth. Shared clonotypes: roughly 5% naive CD4, around 3.7% naive CD8, over 2% memory CD4, approximately 0.41% memory CD8. The four-donor shared clonotypes exceeded non-shared clonotypes in generation probability, with non-shared ones scoring lower.

Note on this clone: Its antigen remains unidentified.

Sequencing used naive CD4+ T cells sorted from blood. This sample's subset: CD45RA+ positively selected. The receptor comes from a man aged 25-40 years in good health. The J gene is TRBJ2-1, the V gene TRBV14; 12 nucleotides agree with TRBD2. The CDR3 here is CASSQDPKTSGRIYNEQFF. CDR3 bases: TGTGCCAGCAGCCAAGACCCCAAAACTAGCGGGAGGATCTACAATGAGCAGTTCTTC.